This is a list of T cell receptor beta chains from one sample in a study of T cell responses to AZD1222 COVID-19 vaccine. Profiling relied on immunoSEQ multiplex PCR, and the TCRdb table lists in-frame clones only, not all of them. The profile shows some 100,000 clones, nearly 95% of them singletons. The specimen comprised peripheral blood, sampled on day 0 of AZD1222 vaccination. Receptors were obtained from an adult in good health. CDR3s include the opening cysteine and the closing phenylalanine or tryptophan. D genes are given only for firm matches. Not every row has a clone size; where given, it reads once, few, many or a size class.

clone size	V gene	D gene	J gene	CDR3 DNA	CDR3 protein
-	TRBV5-1	-	TRBJ2-3	TGCGCCAGCAGCTTGAGCCTAGCCTCGGGTACGCAGTATTTT	CASSLSLASGTQYF
-	TRBV2	-	TRBJ1-6	TGTGCCAGCAGTGAAGTGTGGACATTAGGTCCCCATCCACCCCTCCACTTT	CASSEVWTLGPHPPLHF
-	TRBV7-3	TRBD1	TRBJ1-1	TGTGCCAGCAGCTTAATAGGGGGCCCCACTGAAGCTTTCTTT	CASSLIGGPTEAFF
-	TRBV27	-	TRBJ1-1	TGTGCCAGCAGTTTAGGGGGCAACACTGAAGCTTTCTTT	CASSLGGNTEAFF
-	TRBV29-1	-	TRBJ2-3	TGCAGCGTTCGGACAGATACGCAGTATTTT	CSVRTDTQYF
once	TRBV7-9	-	TRBJ1-2	TGTGCCAGCAGCTTGTTGCCCGGCCTCAAACGTGGGGGCTACACCTTC	CASSLLPGLKRGGYTF
-	TRBV6-6	-	TRBJ1-5	TGTGCCAGCAGGGAGGAAGGGATTAATCAGCCCCAGCATTTT	CASREEGINQPQHF
-	TRBV3-1/TRBV3-2	-	TRBJ2-2	TGTGCCAGCAGCCCGGGACCCTCGATTGAGGAGCTGTTTTTT	CASSPGPSIEELFF
-	TRBV19	TRBD1	TRBJ1-5	TGTGCCAGTAGTATAATAGGACAGGGTCTATATCAGCCCCAGCATTTT	CASSIIGQGLYQPQHF
-	TRBV6-5	TRBD1	TRBJ2-7	TGTGCCAGCAGTCCCTTCAGGGACAGGGTGGTCGAGCAGTACTTC	CASSPFRDRVVEQYF
few	TRBV9	-	TRBJ1-1	TGTGCCAGCAGCGTAGCCAGGGGAGGCACTGAAGCTTTCTTT	CASSVARGGTEAFF
-	TRBV2	TRBD1	TRBJ2-3	TGTGCCAGCAGTAGGGACAGGGGGTTGGGGGATACGCAGTATTTT	CASSRDRGLGDTQYF
-	TRBV28	TRBD1	TRBJ2-7	TGTGCCAGCAGTTCCCCGACAGGGTTTAGGGGCGAGCAGTACTTC	CASSSPTGFRGEQYF
-	TRBV7-9	-	TRBJ1-5	TGTGCCAGCAGCCCACGAGGGACGGATAGCAATCAGCCCCAGCATTTT	CASSPRGTDSNQPQHF
-	TRBV29-1	TRBD2	TRBJ2-7	TGCAGCGTGACTAGCGGGAGGTTTGACGAGCAGTACTTC	CSVTSGRFDEQYF
-	TRBV28	TRBD2	TRBJ2-1	TGTGCCAGCAGTTTATCCTCGGGAGGGGTTGCATACAATGAGCAGTTCTTC	CASSLSSGGVAYNEQFF
-	TRBV2	-	TRBJ1-4	TGTGCCAGCATCCTCTTCAGCGGTTCCTCGGAAAAACTGTTTTTT	CASILFSGSSEKLFF
-	TRBV24-1	TRBD2	TRBJ2-1	TGTGCCACCAGTGAAATCTTAGCGGGTAGGCAGTTCTTC	CATSEILAGRQFF
-	TRBV2	-	TRBJ2-3	TGTGCCAGCAGCTCCGGAGGGGGCACAGATACGCAGTATTTT	CASSSGGGTDTQYF
-	TRBV7-6	-	TRBJ2-1	TGTGCCAGCAGCTTAGCAGGAGTCAATGAGCAGTTCTTC	CASSLAGVNEQFF
-	TRBV7-2	TRBD2	TRBJ2-2	TGTGCCAGCAGCTCCGGACTAGCGGGAGTTAACACCGGGGAGCTGTTTTTT	CASSSGLAGVNTGELFF
-	TRBV28	-	TRBJ1-4	TGTGCCAGCAGCCGAACAGAGTTACTGTTTTTT	CASSRTELLFF
once	TRBV3-1/TRBV3-2	-	TRBJ2-2	TGTGCCAGCAGGACTTCGTCAGGGGGGGAACTGTTTTTT	CASRTSSGGELFF
-	TRBV5-1	-	TRBJ1-1	TGCGCCAGCAGCTTGGTAGGAGGGAAGACTGAAGCTTTCTTT	CASSLVGGKTEAFF
-	TRBV7-8	-	TRBJ1-4	TGTGCCAGCAGGTCCGAGGGGGTTGGTAATGAAAAACTGTTTTTT	CASRSEGVGNEKLFF
-	TRBV2	-	TRBJ2-1	TGTGCCAGCAGCGCTCCCCGGAGCAATGAGCAGTTCTTC	CASSAPRSNEQFF
-	TRBV4-2	-	TRBJ2-7	TGTGCCAGCAGCCAAGTAAATAGTCAGGGGTCCGAGCAGTACTTC	CASSQVNSQGSEQYF
-	TRBV15	-	TRBJ2-2	TGTGCCACCAGCAGACAGGACCCCGTTACGGCCGGGGAGCTGTTTTTT	CATSRQDPVTAGELFF
-	TRBV28	-	TRBJ2-1	TGTGCCAGCAGTTTACAGGACCTGGACTTTAATGAGCAGTTCTTC	CASSLQDLDFNEQFF
once	TRBV24-1	-	TRBJ1-4	TGTGCCACCTCTAGGGGTAATGAAAAACTGTTTTTT	CATSRGNEKLFF
-	TRBV7-6	-	TRBJ2-1	TGTGCCAGCAGCTTAGACACCTCCTACAATGAGCAGTTCTTC	CASSLDTSYNEQFF
-	TRBV28	TRBD1	TRBJ2-2	TGTGCCAGCAGTACTCCCGGGACAGGGGCCGGGGAGCTGTTTTTT	CASSTPGTGAGELFF
-	TRBV30	-	TRBJ2-6	TGTGCCTGGAGACGGGGCAGGGTGAGACCTGGGGCCAACGTCCTGACTTTC	CAWRRGRVRPGANVLTF
-	TRBV10-1	-	TRBJ1-3	TGCGCCAGCACTCCCGACCGTAACTCTGGAAACACCATATATTTT	CASTPDRNSGNTIYF
-	TRBV5-1	-	TRBJ1-1	TGCGCCAGCAGCTCGCCCCCTCCGGGCAGTGGGGCACACAAAAACACTGAAGCTTTCTTT	CASSSPPPGSGAHKNTEAFF
-	TRBV28	TRBD1	TRBJ2-6	TGTGCCAGCAGCCCGAACAGGGGTTTCATCGCCTATCTCGCGTCTGGGGCCAACGTCCTGACTTTC	CASSPNRGFIAYLASGANVLTF
-	TRBV6-5	-	TRBJ2-1	TGTGCCAGCTCTCATCGGATTTCCTACAATGAGCAGTTCTTC	CASSHRISYNEQFF
once	TRBV9	-	TRBJ2-3	TGTGCCAGCAGGGGCACAGATACGCAGTATTTT	CASRGTDTQYF
-	TRBV4-2	-	TRBJ1-1	TGTGCCAGCAGCCTTACAGGTCGGGGGACTGAAGCTTTCTTT	CASSLTGRGTEAFF
-	TRBV2	-	TRBJ2-2	TGTGCCAGCAGTGGGTCCAGGGCGGAGCTGTTTTTT	CASSGSRAELFF
once	TRBV7-7	-	TRBJ1-5	TGTGCTAGCAGCTTGCACGGGACATCTAATGATCAGCCCCAGCATTTT	CASSLHGTSNDQPQHF
-	TRBV5-4	TRBD2	TRBJ2-7	TGTGCCAGCAGCAAACCTAGCGGGACAACCTACGAGCAGTACTTC	CASSKPSGTTYEQYF
-	TRBV9	TRBD2	TRBJ2-5	TGTGCCAGCAGCGTAGAGGGTAGCGGGAGCGGGACCCAGTACTTC	CASSVEGSGSGTQYF
once	TRBV6-1	-	TRBJ1-4	TGTGCCAGCAGTCCCTCCTTTTATGAAAAACTGTTTTTT	CASSPSFYEKLFF
-	TRBV15	-	TRBJ2-2	TGTGCCACCAGCCGGACCCAGGGGGAGGGCGGGGAGCTGTTTTTT	CATSRTQGEGGELFF
-	TRBV27	TRBD2	TRBJ2-7	TGTGCCAGCAGACTAGCGAATTCCTACGAGCAGTACTTC	CASRLANSYEQYF
-	TRBV6-2/TRBV6-3	-	TRBJ1-5	TGTGCCAGCAGCTATGGTCCTTTTCTTAGCAATCAGCCCCAGCATTTT	CASSYGPFLSNQPQHF
-	TRBV6-6	TRBD2	TRBJ2-7	TGTGCCAGCGGGGGGACTACCGCGTACGAGCAGTACTTC	CASGGTTAYEQYF
-	TRBV4-2	-	TRBJ1-3	TGTGCCAGCAGCCAAGAAATAGGGGCAGGTGGAAACACCATATATTTT	CASSQEIGAGGNTIYF